Each of the 30 T cell receptor beta chains below was sequenced from the same sample in a study of T cells after yellow fever vaccination. From the 5' RACE reads, TCRdb called clonotypes with MiXCR, one entry per CDR3 protein. The sample lists 300,000 or so distinct CDR3 sequences, approximately 4% seen once, with approximately 25% in the top ten. Sequencing used PBMCs, obtained 5 days after the yellow fever booster vaccination. These receptors were taken from a young man who received the YFV17D yellow fever vaccine.

This clonotype was seen more than once but under ten times. The genes are TRBV4-3 and TRBJ2-2, with D uncertain. The CDR3 covers 15 residues. In germline, CDR1 is LGHNA, CDR2 YSLEER. Deletions cut 1 base from V and 1 base from J, with 7 bases between. Here the CDR3 reads CASSQGPQNTGELFF. DNA of the CDR3: TGCGCCAGCAGCCAAGGGCCGCAGAACACCGGGGAGCTGTTTTTT.

The table lists this clonotype with many counts. The V call is TRBV7-2, the J call TRBJ2-7; possible D gene TRBD1, 6 bases. Trimming removed 5 bases from V and 3 bases from J, with 11 bases in between. This CDR3 is built from 13 residues. Germline-derived CDR1 and CDR2 are SGHTA and FQGNSA. For the CDR3, the DNA is TGTGCCAGCAGCCGTCTAGGGGGCTACGAGCAGTACTTC. This translates into CASSRLGGYEQYF. The full variable domain, completed using reference TRBV7-2 and TRBJ2-7, is GAGVSQSPSNKVTEKGKDVELRCDPISGHTALYWYRQSLGQGLEFLIYFQGNSAPDKSGLPSDRFSAERTGGSVSTLTIQRTQQEDSAVYLCASSRLGGYEQYFGPGTRLTVT.

This clonotype was detected a few times. The chain links TRBV3-1 to TRBJ2-3; D might be TRBD1 or TRBD2, each matching 6 bases. Germline CDR1 is LGHDT and CDR2 is YNNKEL (reference sequence). Deletions cut 4 bases from V and 0 bases from J, with 14 bases between. This CDR3 has 16 residues. The CDR3 spells CASSPSTGASTDTQYF. The DNA for the CDR3 is TGTGCCAGCAGCCCGTCTACGGGGGCAAGCACAGATACGCAGTATTTT.

The chain joins TRBV6-1 to TRBJ2-1; maybe TRBD2 (6 bases). The CDR3 extends over 15 amino acids. Trimming removed 2 bases at V and 8 bases at J, with 16 bases between. Germline V gene data show CDR1 as MNHNS and CDR2 as SASEGT. This CDR3 is CASSEISGRRDEQFF. In DNA form, the CDR3 reads TGTGCCAGCAGTGAAATATCAGGGAGGCGCGATGAGCAGTTCTTC.

This clonotype was picked up many times. The chain links TRBV11-1 to TRBJ2-7; maybe TRBD2 (6 bases). CDR3 size: 18 residues. The V end was cut by 3 bases, the J end by 0 bases, with 21 bases between. The germline gives CDR1 SGHAT, CDR2 FQDESV (reference sequence). CDR3 in DNA: TGTGCCAGCAGCTTCCCCCGGGGTGACGGCGGGGCCTCCTACGAGCAGTACTTC. Protein: CASSFPRGDGGASYEQYF. Full variable domain (missing parts from reference TRBV11-1 and TRBJ2-7): EAEVAQSPRYKITEKSQAVAFWCDPISGHATLYWYRQILGQGPELLVQFQDESVVDDSQLPKDRFSAERLKGVDSTLKIQPAELGDSAMYLCASSFPRGDGGASYEQYFGPGTRLTVT.

The V and J genes are TRBV30 and TRBJ2-1; perhaps TRBD2 as D (6 bases). This CDR3 is 12 amino acids long. In germline, CDR1 is GTSNPN, CDR2 SVGIG (reference sequence). The V end lost 0 bases, the J end lost 9 bases, and 9 bases lay between the germline ends. CDR3 bases: TGTGCCTGGAGTGTAACCGGGGGTGAGCAGTTCTTC. Protein: CAWSVTGGEQFF.

This clonotype appeared a few times. This chain joins TRBV18 and TRBJ1-1, with 9 bases aligning to TRBD1. After removal of 6 bases from V and 5 bases from J, the junction contained 10 bases not matched to a gene. The length of the CDR3 is 15 residues. Germline CDR1 KGHSH, CDR2 LQKENI. The CDR3 sequence is CASSSGQGTGTEAFF. The CDR3, as DNA: TGTGCCAGCTCGTCGGGACAGGGAACGGGGACTGAAGCTTTCTTT.

Worth noting for this clonotype: An end of the junction differs from the germline gene, which may be a read error. The chain is built from TRBV4-3 and TRBJ2-2, with D possibly TRBD2 on 6 matching bases. This CDR3 has 14 residues. Germline V gene sequence: CDR1 LGHNA, CDR2 YSLEER. CDR3 nucleotides: TGCGCCAGCAGCTCCCGGGAGAACGCCGGGGAGCTGTTTTTT. Protein sequence: CASSSRENAGELFF.

This clonotype came up a few times. The V and J genes are TRBV12-3 or TRBV12-4 and TRBJ1-6; no reliable D call. The CDR3 is 11 amino acids. The V end lost 7 bases, the J end lost 11 bases, and 9 bases lay between the germline ends. CDR3 sequence (DNA): TGTGCCAGCACCCTATTTCCACCCCTCCACTTT. Amino acids: CASTLFPPLHF.

The genes are TRBV25-1 and TRBJ2-1, with D tentatively TRBD2 (7 bases). In germline, CDR1 is MGHDK, CDR2 SYGVNS. This CDR3 spans 16 amino acids. Trimming took off 2 bases at V and 5 bases at J, with 16 bases between the two ends. CDR3 DNA sequence: TGTGCCAGCAGTGAACTGGGGGGGGCCGGCGACAATGAGCAGTTCTTC. As protein: CASSELGGAGDNEQFF.

This clonotype was counted ten times or more. The J gene is TRBJ2-7, the V gene TRBV5-1; D is unclear. CDR1 SGHRS and CDR2 YFSETQ come from the germline V gene. V was cut by 2 bases and J by 2 bases, with 14 bases left in between. The CDR3 has 15 amino acids. In nucleotides, the CDR3 is TGCGCCAGCAGCTTTAGGTTCGGTTCCACCTACGAGCAGTACTTC. It codes for CASSFRFGSTYEQYF.

The sample holds a few counts of this clonotype. V usage is TRBV19 and J usage is TRBJ1-2; D might be TRBD1 (5 bases). The V end was cut by 6 bases, the J end by 3 bases, with 26 bases between. CDR1 LNHDA and CDR2 SQIVND come from the germline V gene (reference sequence). The CDR3 totals 18 residues. The CDR3 is CASRSWQDVGKGDYGYTF. Here the CDR3 DNA reads TGTGCCAGTAGATCCTGGCAGGACGTTGGAAAAGGGGACTATGGCTACACCTTC.

The table lists this clonotype with a few counts. This chain joins TRBV7-3 and TRBJ2-7; 7 nucleotides agree with TRBD2. V trimming: 5 bases; J trimming: 6 bases; junction bases outside the gene matches: 7. Germline V gives CDR1 SGHTA, CDR2 FQGTGA. This CDR3 has 13 residues. CDR3 residues: CASSPGWGGEQYF. The CDR3 coding sequence is TGTGCCAGCAGCCCCGGTTGGGGGGGCGAGCAGTACTTC. Full variable domain (rest looked up from reference TRBV7-3 and TRBJ2-7): GAGVSQTPSNKVTEKGKYVELRCDPISGHTALYWYRQSLGQGPEFLIYFQGTGAADDSGLPNDRFFAVRPEGSVSTLKIQRTERGDSAVYLCASSPGWGGEQYFGPGTRLTVT.

This clonotype occurred a few times. The chain employs TRBV5-6 and TRBJ2-1; 13 bases fit TRBD2. The CDR3 covers 16 residues. Germline V CDR1 and CDR2: SGHDT, YYEEEE. V dropped 4 bases and J dropped 7; count of bases not matched to a gene: 8. CDR3 sequence: CASSRLAGGALNEQFF. The CDR3 region has the DNA TGTGCCAGCAGCCGACTAGCGGGGGGCGCTTTAAATGAGCAGTTCTTC.

This chain connects TRBV7-2 to TRBJ2-1, with D hard to call. This CDR3 is 14 amino acids long. Germline CDR1 is SGHTA and CDR2 is FQGNSA. With 4 bases removed from V and 15 bases from J, the gap between germline ends came to 22 bases. CDR3 bases: TGTGCCAGCAGCTCAACCCCCCTAGATCCCGCGGCGTTCTTC. Translating it yields CASSSTPLDPAAFF.

In its sample, this clonotype was seen a few times. CDR3 DNA sequence: TGTGCCATCAGCGTGGGACAGATAAGCACAGATACGCAGTATTTT. Residues: CAISVGQISTDTQYF. The rearrangement uses TRBV10-3 and TRBJ2-3, with 7 positions matching TRBD1. The CDR3 length is 15 residues. Germline V CDR1 and CDR2: ENHRY, SYGVKD. Losses at the gene ends were 6 bases for V and 0 bases for J; bases not matched to a gene: 6.

This clonotype was detected ten times or more. In nucleotides, the CDR3 is TGCGCCAGCAGCTACGGGCAGGGGACGGGCACTGAAGCTTTCTTT. As protein: CASSYGQGTGTEAFF. The chain combines TRBV5-1 with TRBJ1-1, with a weak D call TRBD1 (6 bases). Trimming left V 3 bases short and J 4 bases short, with 16 bases between. This CDR3 region has 15 residues. Germline loops: CDR1 SGHRS, CDR2 YFSETQ.

V usage is TRBV24-1 and J usage is TRBJ2-2, with a weak D call TRBD1 (5 bases). Trimming removed 7 bases from V and 1 base from J, with 9 bases in between. CDR3 size: 14 residues. Germline CDR1 reads KGHDR; CDR2 reads SFDVKD. The CDR3 bases are TGTGCCACCAGAGCTGGACAGAACACCGGGGAGCTGTTTTTT. Its translation is CATRAGQNTGELFF.

The chain carries TRBV12-3 or TRBV12-4 and TRBJ2-3; possible D gene TRBD1, 5 bases. V lost 5 bases and J lost 7, with 10 bases in between. The CDR3 consists of 12 residues. CDR3 sequence reads: CASSVRVNTQYF. The DNA for the CDR3 is TGTGCCAGCAGTGTCAGGGTAAATACGCAGTATTTT.

A few counts support this clonotype. The J gene is TRBJ2-3, the V gene TRBV6-2 or TRBV6-3, with D maybe TRBD2 (6 bases). CDR3 length: 18 residues. Germline V gives CDR1 MNHEY, CDR2 SVGEGT. V was pared by 6 bases and J by 0 bases, with 22 bases between. The CDR3 reads CASRPLQSRELSTDTQYF. CDR3 sequence (DNA): TGTGCCAGCAGACCCTTACAGTCCCGGGAGCTGAGCACAGATACGCAGTATTTT.

This clonotype came up many times. The CDR3 reads CSAPGTGGEKLFF. As DNA, the CDR3 is TGCAGTGCCCCCGGGACAGGGGGTGAAAAACTGTTTTTT. The chain links TRBV20-1 to TRBJ1-4; the match to TRBD1 covers 11 bases. CDR3 length: 13 residues. Germline V lookup: CDR1 DFQATT, CDR2 SNEGSKA (reference sequence). V was pared by 6 bases and J by 7 bases, with 4 bases of the junction left unmatched.

This clonotype was detected ten times or more. The rearrangement uses TRBV7-2 and TRBJ1-1, with unresolved D. Trimming removed 6 bases at V and 11 bases at J, with 19 bases between. The length of the CDR3 is 13 residues. Germline-derived CDR1 and CDR2 are SGHTA and FQGNSA. In DNA form, the CDR3 reads TGTGCCAGCAGACCCCGATACCGGGCTAAGGCTTTCTTT. Translation: CASRPRYRAKAFF.

This clonotype came up a few times. The V gene is TRBV14, the J gene TRBJ2-1; D unresolved. CDR1 and CDR2 from the germline V gene are SGHDN and FVKESK. Trimming took 0 bases from V and 8 from J, leaving 11 bases between them. The CDR3 extends over 14 amino acids. DNA of the CDR3: TGTGCCAGCAGCCAAGATCGGGCCAGCGATGAGCAGTTCTTC. Translating gives CASSQDRASDEQFF. Supplemented by reference TRBV14 and TRBJ2-1, the full variable domain reads EAGVTQFPSHSVIEKGQTVTLRCDPISGHDNLYWYRRVMGKEIKFLLHFVKESKQDESGMPNNRFLAERTGGTYSTLKVQPAELEDSGVYFCASSQDRASDEQFFGPGTRLTVL.

This clonotype was counted a few times. V gene TRBV11-2 combines with J gene TRBJ2-3, with D possibly matching TRBD2 (6 bases). Germline CDR1 and CDR2: SGHAT and FQNNGV. The CDR3 runs 15 residues. Trimming shortened V by 5 bases and J by 5 bases, and 17 bases separated the two germline ends. The CDR3, as DNA: TGTGCCAGCAGCCCCTCCGTTGGACTACAAGATACGCAGTATTTT. Its protein is CASSPSVGLQDTQYF.

The chain employs TRBV3-1 and TRBJ2-3, with D perhaps matching TRBD2 (6 bases). Trimming pared 0 bases from V and 10 bases from J, leaving 17 bases between. CDR1 and CDR2 from the germline V gene are LGHDT and YNNKEL (reference sequence). The CDR3 is 15 amino acids. The CDR3 sequence is CASSQEGRGSGAQYF. As DNA, the CDR3 is TGTGCCAGCAGCCAAGAGGGGCGGGGATCGGGGGCGCAGTATTTT.

This clonotype was observed a few times. The V and J genes are TRBV4-3 and TRBJ2-3, with a possible D match to TRBD2 (5 bases). V was shortened by 6 bases and J by 5 bases, with 15 bases between the two germline ends. Germline V CDR1 and CDR2: LGHNA, YSLEER. This CDR3 has 14 amino acids. CDR3 loop: CASSAMTRGDTQYF. The CDR3 nucleotides are TGCGCCAGCAGTGCTATGACCCGGGGAGATACGCAGTATTTT.

There are many counts of this clonotype. J is TRBJ2-7 and V is TRBV28; the D gene is possibly TRBD1 (5 bases). Germline assignment: CDR1 MDHEN and CDR2 SYDVKM. V gave up 6 bases and J gave up 3 bases, with 18 bases separating them. The CDR3 totals 15 residues. The CDR3 coding sequence is TGTGCCAGCAGCTCTCCACAGGTTGTCTTCTACGAGCAGTACTTC. It is translated as CASSSPQVVFYEQYF.

The V gene is TRBV29-1, the J gene TRBJ1-2; 7 positions agree with TRBD1. This CDR3 contains 14 residues. CDR1 and CDR2 from the germline V gene are SQVTM and ANQGSEA. V gave up 5 bases and J gave up 6 bases; unmatched junction bases: 12. The CDR3 protein is CSVIPTGIGDGYTF. The CDR3 bases are TGCAGCGTTATCCCGACAGGGATTGGGGATGGCTACACCTTC.

At least ten counts were recorded for this clonotype. The chain employs TRBV7-3 and TRBJ1-1; 8 bases align to TRBD1. This CDR3 is built from 14 residues. Germline V gene data show CDR1 as SGHTA and CDR2 as FQGTGA. J gave up 4 bases and V 4 bases, and 5 bases lay outside the gene matches. This CDR3 is CASSSTGEGTEAFF. In DNA, the CDR3 is TGTGCCAGCAGCTCGACAGGGGAGGGCACTGAAGCTTTCTTT.

This clonotype came up many times. The chain recombines TRBV10-3 with TRBJ2-5; a possible D gene is TRBD1 (6 bases). The germline CDR1 and CDR2 sequences are ENHRY and SYGVKD. CDR3 length equals 16 residues. Trimming cost V 8 bases and J 2 bases, with 21 bases left between them. The CDR3 sequence is CAISGASQGKQETQYF. DNA for the CDR3: TGTGCCATCTCTGGGGCCTCTCAGGGGAAACAAGAGACCCAGTACTTC.